This T cell receptor beta chain was documented in a study of shared clonotypes between healthy human individuals. The CDR3 consists of 15 residues. The germline CDR1 and CDR2 sequences are MGHRA and YSYEKL. V gave up 1 base and J gave up 2 bases, with 12 bases separating them. Running of the assay took place at deep level. This table comes from immunoSEQ multiplex PCR, and its TCRdb copy is limited to in-frame clones, with some not included. The sample consists of over a million clones, roughly 96% of them appearing once. Sequencing input: naive CD4+ T cells sorted from blood. Subset noted: CD45RA+ positively selected. The genes are TRBV4-1 and TRBJ2-7; D is ambiguous. This clonotype was sampled from a man aged 30 to 45 in good health. For the CDR3, the DNA is TGCGCCAGCAGCCAAGTAAACATACAGACCTACGAGCAGTACTTC. It specifies CASSQVNIQTYEQYF.